The entry below gives a single T cell receptor (beta chain) sequence along with its context. Its antigen is as yet unknown. The sample is drawn from a study of T cell responses to AZD1222 COVID-19 vaccine. Whole-study context: Recipients boosted at about 4 weeks or about 12 weeks are pooled.

Findings and limits, study-wide: In a largely white British group with more females than males, clonal diversity was possibly underestimated. Vaccine-associated CD4 TCRs spanned spike, dominant at 160-218 and 743-854. Repertoires were obtained only post-peak T cell response.

The repertoire was sequenced with immunoSEQ multiplex PCR; TCRdb's copy has only in-frame clones and lacks some. This sample has tens of thousands of clones, with roughly 88% found just once. This receptor was taken from an adult in good health. The sample was peripheral blood, taken on day 0 of AZD1222 vaccination.

CDR3 coding DNA: TGTGCCAGCATCCATTCCGGAGAGGGATCCTCCTACGAGCAGTACTTC. Translation gives CASIHSGEGSSYEQYF. The rearrangement links TRBV28 to TRBJ2-7; tentative D call: TRBD2 (5 bases). The CDR3 covers 16 residues. Germline assignment: CDR1 MDHEN and CDR2 SYDVKM. V lost 7 bases, J lost 0 bases, and 19 bases lay in between.